This T cell receptor beta chain was profiled in a study of blood T cells in healthy people across ages. Whole-study findings and limits: TCR beta diversity per million T cells fell roughly linearly with age. A strong correlation between TCR beta diversity and naive T cell percentage was seen.

This CDR3 is 12 amino acids long. The germline V gene has CDR1 MDHEN and CDR2 SYDVKM. The V end lost 6 bases, the J end lost 5 bases, and 11 bases lay between the germline ends. Worth noting for this clonotype: What it binds is not known.

Caucasian, healthy and from Russia, the donors were aged between 6 and 90. A second PCR of roughly 7 to 11 cycles used a sample-barcoded 5' primer and a J-beta primer mix. From the 5' RACE reads, TCRdb called clonotypes with MiXCR, one entry per CDR3 protein. In the table there are about 290,000 distinct CDR3 sequences, around 30% of which are singletons. The chain recombines TRBV28 with TRBJ2-7; tentatively, D is TRBD2 (6 bases). The clonotype originates from a woman in her sixties or seventies in good health. The sample comprised blood. The CDR3, as DNA: TGTGCCAGCAGACTTACGGGAGACGAGCAGTACTTC. Translation: CASRLTGDEQYF.